Below are 20 T cell receptor beta chains sequenced from a single sample in a study of blood T cell repertoires in COVID-19. The repertoire was sequenced with immunoSEQ multiplex PCR; TCRdb's copy has only in-frame clones and lacks some. This sample has about 15,000 clones; roughly three quarters occur once, and the top ten carry about a third. Sequenced input: peripheral blood. The receptors here all came from a man between 65 and 85 years old with active or convalescent COVID-19.

This clone has only a few counts. The J gene is TRBJ1-1, the V gene TRBV6-4; TRBD1 agrees at 9 bases. The CDR3 loop spans 14 amino acids. The germline gives CDR1 MRHNA, CDR2 SNTAGT. J lost 9 bases, V lost 4 bases, and 9 bases had no gene match. CDR3 in amino acids: CASSATPGQGKAFF. CDR3 in DNA: TGTGCCAGCAGTGCTACGCCGGGACAGGGAAAAGCTTTCTTT.

The genes are TRBV5-4 and TRBJ2-2; no reliable D call. The CDR3 spans 15 residues. The ends were cut back, 4 bases at V and 1 base at J, with 11 bases in the middle. The germline V gene has CDR1 SGHNT and CDR2 YYREEE (reference sequence). The CDR3 DNA reads TGTGCCAGCAGCGACGCGGTCTTGAACACCGGGGAGCTGTTTTTT. This encodes CASSDAVLNTGELFF.

The V call is TRBV2, the J call TRBJ2-2; 8 bases map to TRBD1. Germline CDR1 and CDR2: SNHLY and FYNNEI. The J segment lost 4 bases and the V segment lost 6 bases, leaving 16 bases of the junction unmatched. CDR3 length: 18 amino acids. Written as DNA, the CDR3 is TGTGCCAGCAGGGACAGGGTCGGGGATGTCCTATCCACCGGGGAGCTGTTTTTT. Translated, it gives CASRDRVGDVLSTGELFF.

The chain recombines TRBV27 with TRBJ1-1, with D possibly TRBD1 on 5 matching bases. V shed 6 bases and J shed 1 base, with 12 bases lying between them. This CDR3 is built from 14 residues. Germline V gives CDR1 MNHEY, CDR2 SMNVEV (reference sequence). CDR3: CASSHGHRNTEAFF. In DNA form, the CDR3 reads TGTGCCAGCAGCCATGGACACCGGAACACTGAAGCTTTCTTT.

The V gene is TRBV6-5, the J gene TRBJ2-5; possibly TRBD2 for D (6 bases). The germline CDR1 and CDR2 sequences are MNHEY and SVGAGI. Trimming took off 0 bases at V and 5 bases at J, with 10 bases between the two ends. The CDR3 runs 14 residues. The CDR3 here is CASSYSGGGETQYF. The DNA of the CDR3 is TGTGCCAGCAGTTACTCGGGAGGAGGGGAGACCCAGTACTTC.

The V gene is TRBV5-8, the J gene TRBJ2-5, with TRBD2 identical over 9 bases. The V gene end was trimmed by 4 bases and the J gene end by 3 bases; junction bases not matched to a gene: 10. The CDR3 consists of 16 residues. CDR1 is SGHTS, CDR2 YDEGEE, per germline. The CDR3 coding sequence is TGTGCCAGCAGCCCCTCTTTGGCTAGCGGGGAAGAGACCCAGTACTTC. Residues: CASSPSLASGEETQYF.

This clone was seen a single time. The chain links TRBV19 to TRBJ1-3, with 8 positions matching TRBD1. The CDR3 is 14 amino acids. Unmatched junction bases numbered 4, after V lost 7 bases and J lost 2 bases. Germline V lookup: CDR1 LNHDA, CDR2 SQIVND (reference sequence). The CDR3 DNA reads TGTGCCAGTACCGAGACAGGGGCTGGAAACACCATATATTTT. Its translation: CASTETGAGNTIYF.

The rearrangement joins TRBV5-1 to TRBJ2-3; perhaps TRBD2 as D (6 bases). Trimming shortened V by 2 bases and J by 2 bases, and 15 bases separated the two germline ends. Germline CDR1 and CDR2: SGHRS and YFSETQ. The CDR3 has 16 residues. The DNA for the CDR3 is TGCGCCAGCAGCTTCCGTGTGGGAGGACTCACAGATACGCAGTATTTT. It yields the protein CASSFRVGGLTDTQYF.

The J gene is TRBJ1-5, the V gene TRBV10-3; the D is unclear. Germline values: CDR1 ENHRY, CDR2 SYGVKD. CDR3 length equals 12 residues. The V gene lost 3 bases and the J gene lost 7 bases, with 7 bases spanning the gap. This chain's CDR3 is CAISDGEQPQHF. CDR3 nucleotide sequence: TGTGCCATCAGTGACGGGGAGCAGCCCCAGCATTTT.

CDR3 loop: CASEDRGKEKLFF. The CDR3 region has the DNA TGTGCCAGCGAGGACAGGGGTAAGGAAAAACTGTTTTTT. This chain connects TRBV28 to TRBJ1-4, with TRBD1 identical over 9 bases. Trimming cost V 8 bases and J 8 bases; bases outside gene matches: 6. The CDR3 extends over 13 amino acids. Per germline, CDR1 MDHEN and CDR2 SYDVKM.

The chain joins TRBV18 to TRBJ2-1; 8 positions agree with TRBD1. CDR1 is KGHSH, CDR2 LQKENI, per germline. Losses at the gene ends were 0 bases for V and 6 bases for J; bases not matched to a gene: 7. CDR3 length: 16 amino acids. DNA of the CDR3: TGTGCCAGCTCACCACCAGGGCAGGGGGCTGTCAATGAGCAGTTCTTC. Encoded protein: CASSPPGQGAVNEQFF.

This rearrangement joins TRBV4-1 to TRBJ2-2, with 9 bases identical to TRBD2. The CDR3 extends over 15 amino acids. The V gene end was trimmed by 3 bases and the J gene end by 6 bases; junction bases not matched to a gene: 5. In germline, CDR1 is MGHRA, CDR2 YSYEKL. Here the CDR3 reads CASSHAGGQAGELFF. CDR3 coding DNA: TGCGCCAGCAGCCACGCGGGGGGGCAAGCCGGGGAGCTGTTTTTT.

V and J are TRBV10-3 and TRBJ2-5; D possibly corresponds to TRBD2 (6 bases). Trimming took off 3 bases at V and 5 bases at J, with 13 bases between the two ends. This CDR3 contains 14 residues. Germline V lookup: CDR1 ENHRY, CDR2 SYGVKD. The CDR3 DNA is TGTGCCATCAGTGAAGCGGGCAGCACCGAGACCCAGTACTTC. The encoded protein is CAISEAGSTETQYF.

The chain carries TRBV27 and TRBJ1-2; tentative D call: TRBD1 (5 bases). Germline values: CDR1 MNHEY, CDR2 SMNVEV (reference sequence). V was trimmed by 5 bases and J by 1 base, leaving 8 bases between them. The CDR3 covers 13 residues. CDR3 protein: CASSRDSNYGYTF. The CDR3 DNA reads TGTGCCAGCAGTCGAGACAGTAACTATGGCTACACCTTC.

The chain is built from TRBV9 and TRBJ2-1; possible D gene TRBD2, 7 bases. V lost 7 bases to trimming and J lost 4 bases, with 21 bases between them. The length of the CDR3 is 16 residues. From germline, CDR1 is SGDLS and CDR2 YYNGEE. The CDR3 bases are TGTGCCAGCCGGCGTTTGGGGGGGCCACCGTACAATGAGCAGTTCTTC. Translation gives CASRRLGGPPYNEQFF.

This clone came up a few times. V gene TRBV6-1 combines with J gene TRBJ2-3; D not certain. This CDR3 has 14 amino acids. With 3 bases removed from V and 2 bases from J, the gap between germline ends came to 9 bases. Germline V gives CDR1 MNHNS, CDR2 SASEGT. The CDR3 nucleotides are TGTGCCAGCAGTGAGGGCAGGATCACAGATACGCAGTATTTT. This gives the protein CASSEGRITDTQYF.

The J gene is TRBJ1-2, the V gene TRBV6-5, with a weak D call TRBD1 (5 bases). The V gene lost 8 bases and the J gene lost 8 bases, with 21 bases spanning the gap. From germline, CDR1 is MNHEY and CDR2 SVGAGI. The CDR3 covers 14 residues. CDR3 bases: TGTGCCAGCCGAAGTTACGCCGGGACTGGGGGCTACACCTTC. Residues: CASRSYAGTGGYTF.

The V call is TRBV5-1, the J call TRBJ1-6; 12 positions agree with TRBD1. CDR3 length equals 16 residues. The germline CDR1 and CDR2 sequences are SGHRS and YFSETQ. V shed 4 bases and J 8 bases; nucleotides not matched to a gene: 7. The CDR3 sequence: CASSVGQGARDSPLHF. CDR3 DNA sequence: TGCGCCAGCAGCGTGGGACAGGGGGCGAGGGATTCACCCCTCCACTTT.

The CDR3, as DNA: TGTGCCAGCAATAACGCTATGAAAAGCTCGGGGTTTTCTGGAAACACCATATATTTT. This encodes CASNNAMKSSGFSGNTIYF. V gene TRBV28 combines with J gene TRBJ1-3; no clear D. Germline assignment: CDR1 MDHEN and CDR2 SYDVKM. CDR3 length: 19 residues. Trimming removed 7 bases from V and 1 base from J, with 26 bases in between.

The V gene is TRBV19, the J gene TRBJ2-6; 7 bases line up with TRBD1. CDR3 length: 17 residues. V shed 6 bases and J 2 bases; nucleotides not matched to a gene: 10. The germline V gene encodes CDR1 LNHDA and CDR2 SQIVND (reference sequence). CDR3 in amino acids: CASRVTGIGTGANVLTF. CDR3 bases: TGTGCCAGTAGGGTGACAGGGATTGGAACTGGGGCCAACGTCCTGACTTTC.